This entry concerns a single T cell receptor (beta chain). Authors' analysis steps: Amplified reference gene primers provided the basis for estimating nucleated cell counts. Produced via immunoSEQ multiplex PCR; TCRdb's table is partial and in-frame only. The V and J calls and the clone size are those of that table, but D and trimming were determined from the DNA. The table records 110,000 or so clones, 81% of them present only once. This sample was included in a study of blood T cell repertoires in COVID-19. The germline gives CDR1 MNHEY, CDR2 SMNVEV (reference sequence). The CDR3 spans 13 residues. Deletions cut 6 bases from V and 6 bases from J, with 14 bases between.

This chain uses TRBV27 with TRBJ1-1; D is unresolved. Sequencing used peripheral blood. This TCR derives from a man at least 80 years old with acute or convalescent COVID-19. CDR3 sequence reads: CASSPHAAPEAFF. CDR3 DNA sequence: TGTGCCAGCAGCCCCCACGCCGCGCCTGAAGCTTTCTTT.